These T cell receptor beta chains were read from a single sample in a study of T cell responses to AZD1222 COVID-19 vaccine. Sequenced by immunoSEQ multiplex PCR; TCRdb stores in-frame clones only, minus some. The table shows 100,000 to 150,000 clones, with 89% occurring only once. Sequenced here: peripheral blood, sampled on day 0 of AZD1222 vaccination. The receptors originated from an adult in good health. The CDR3 runs from the conserved cysteine through the conserved F or W. The order of the fields is J gene, D gene, clone size, V gene, CDR3 DNA, CDR3 protein. The D gene is left open where the match is weak. The size field is filled for only some rows; it gives once, few, many or a size class.

TRBJ1-6 | - | - | TRBV2 | TGTGCCAGCACCACCAGGGCCAGGGCTAGCTCCTATAATTCACCCCTCCACTTT | CASTTRARASSYNSPLHF
TRBJ2-1 | TRBD1 | - | TRBV4-2 | TGTGCCAGCAGTCCGGACAGGATCTCCTACAATGAGCAGTTCTTC | CASSPDRISYNEQFF
TRBJ1-4 | - | - | TRBV2 | TGTGCCAGCACCCTGGCCAGCACTGAAAAACTGTTTTTT | CASTLASTEKLFF
TRBJ1-3 | - | once | TRBV6-6 | TGTGCCAGCAGTCTCTCTGGGTTTGCAGGCTCTGGAAACACCATATATTTT | CASSLSGFAGSGNTIYF
TRBJ1-4 | - | - | TRBV5-1 | TGCGCCAGCAGCTTGTCGGGGGGTGAAAAACTGTTTTTT | CASSLSGGEKLFF
TRBJ2-1 | - | once | TRBV9 | TGTGCCAGCAGCTCTGGACGGCAGCCTTACAATGAGCAGTTCTTC | CASSSGRQPYNEQFF
TRBJ1-1 | - | - | TRBV11-2 | TGTGCCAGCAGCTTAGGGGCCGGTTATGAAGCTTTCTTT | CASSLGAGYEAFF
TRBJ1-6 | - | - | TRBV6-5 | TGTGCCATCGGACTGAGAGGCTCTAATTCACCCCTCCACTTT | CAIGLRGSNSPLHF
TRBJ1-1 | - | - | TRBV6-6 | TGTGCCAGCAGTTACCCTCCGGGGACCTTCCCGAAAGCTTTCTTT | CASSYPPGTFPKAFF
TRBJ1-3 | TRBD1 | - | TRBV7-2 | TGTGCCAGCAGCTTAATTAGGGACAGAGCTGGAAACACCATATATTTT | CASSLIRDRAGNTIYF
TRBJ2-1 | - | - | TRBV7-9 | TGTGCCAGCGAAGGCAATGAGCAGTTCTTC | CASEGNEQFF
TRBJ2-5 | - | - | TRBV5-4 | TGTGCCAGCAGCTCGGCCACAGGGTACCAAGAGACCCAGTACTTC | CASSSATGYQETQYF
TRBJ1-1 | - | - | TRBV20-1 | TGCAGTGTTGCGGTTGCTGAAGCTTTCTTT | CSVAVAEAFF
TRBJ1-1 | - | - | TRBV18 | TGTGCCAGCTCACTCGACAGGAACACTGAAGCTTTCTTT | CASSLDRNTEAFF
TRBJ1-2 | - | - | TRBV21-1 | TGTGCCAGCAGCAAAGCGTGCCCAGGAATCTATGGCTACACCTTC | CASSKACPGIYGYTF
TRBJ1-1 | - | - | TRBV6-4 | TGTGCCAGCAGTGATGAGACCCGAGTGAGTCCTGAAGCTTTCTTT | CASSDETRVSPEAFF
TRBJ1-2 | - | - | TRBV4-1 | TGCGCCAGCAGCCAAGGGGTGGGGACAAGGGGCGGCTACACCTTC | CASSQGVGTRGGYTF
TRBJ2-7 | TRBD2 | - | TRBV6-5 | TGTGCCAGCTTATACAGCGGGACCTACGAGCAGTACTTC | CASLYSGTYEQYF
TRBJ2-5 | TRBD1 | - | TRBV7-9 | TGTGCCAGCAGCTTACGCCAGGGGGCCGGCGAGACCCAGTACTTC | CASSLRQGAGETQYF
TRBJ1-3 | - | - | TRBV19 | TGTGCCAGTAGTAGAGCAGGGTCGGGAAACACCATATATTTT | CASSRAGSGNTIYF
TRBJ2-2 | - | - | TRBV25-1 | TGTGCCAGCAGAACAGGGACGAACACCGGGGAGCTGTTTTTT | CASRTGTNTGELFF
TRBJ1-1 | - | once | TRBV29-1 | TGCAGCGTTGCGGGGACCCCTGGGGACACTGAAGCTTTCTTT | CSVAGTPGDTEAFF
TRBJ1-1 | - | - | TRBV6-6 | TGTGCCAGCAGCGGCCCATCAGGGGTGAACACTGAAGCTTTCTTT | CASSGPSGVNTEAFF
TRBJ2-3 | TRBD1 | - | TRBV27 | TGTGCCAGCAGTTTATCCGGGACAGGAACCACAGATACGCAGTATTTT | CASSLSGTGTTDTQYF
TRBJ1-1 | TRBD1 | - | TRBV7-2 | TGTGCCAGCACCCCTGACAGGGAGAACACTGAAGCTTTCTTT | CASTPDRENTEAFF
TRBJ1-1 | - | - | TRBV11-2 | TGTGCCAGCAGCTTGGCGAGAGGCCTATTCTCTGAAGCTTTCTTT | CASSLARGLFSEAFF
TRBJ1-1 | TRBD1 | - | TRBV5-4 | TGTGCCAGCAGCTTGTCCCTAACAGGGACAGGGGGCACTGAAGCTTTCTTT | CASSLSLTGTGGTEAFF
TRBJ1-1 | - | - | TRBV5-5 | TGTGCCAGCAGCTCGACACCCATTGGATCTGAAGCTTTCTTT | CASSSTPIGSEAFF
TRBJ1-2 | - | - | TRBV11-2 | TGTGCCAGCAGCCCGGAACCGGAGGCTAACTATGGCTACACCTTC | CASSPEPEANYGYTF
TRBJ2-1 | - | once | TRBV7-3 | TGTGCCAGCAGCCCTAAGGGTGATTACAATGAGCAGTTCTTC | CASSPKGDYNEQFF
TRBJ2-1 | - | - | TRBV19 | TGTGCCAGTAGCCGGGGGGCGAATGAGCAGTTCTTC | CASSRGANEQFF
TRBJ2-3 | - | - | TRBV5-4 | TGTGCCAGCAGCCCCGACACAGATACGCAGTATTTT | CASSPDTDTQYF
TRBJ1-1 | TRBD1 | - | TRBV6-6 | TGTGCCAGCACCGTTACAGGGGGACGGCCGAACACTGAAGCTTTCTTT | CASTVTGGRPNTEAFF
TRBJ1-2 | - | - | TRBV19 | TGTGCCAGTAGTATTACAGGGTCGTGGGGCTACACCTTC | CASSITGSWGYTF
TRBJ2-2 | TRBD2 | - | TRBV2 | TGTGCCAGCAGACCTAGCGGCGGGAACACCGGGGAGCTGTTTTTT | CASRPSGGNTGELFF
TRBJ1-1 | - | once | TRBV7-2 | TGTGCCAGCAGCCCGAGATCAACAGGTAACACTGAAGCTTTCTTT | CASSPRSTGNTEAFF
TRBJ2-3 | - | - | TRBV5-8 | TGTGCCAGCAGCCTCTCGGGGCGTCACACAGATACGCAGTATTTT | CASSLSGRHTDTQYF
TRBJ2-5 | TRBD2 | - | TRBV7-3 | TGTGCCAGCAGCTTAGCGGGGGGTAACCAAGAGACCCAGTACTTC | CASSLAGGNQETQYF
TRBJ1-6 | - | - | TRBV18 | TGTGCCAGCTCACCACGGGGCCAGTCTAATTCACCCCTCCACTTT | CASSPRGQSNSPLHF
TRBJ1-1 | - | - | TRBV27 | TGTGCCAGCAGTTTATCGATCGCCCCCAGCACTGAAGCTTTCTTT | CASSLSIAPSTEAFF
TRBJ1-1 | - | few | TRBV29-1 | TGCAGCGTTGAAGTCCCCCCAGAGAACACTGAAGCTTTCTTT | CSVEVPPENTEAFF
TRBJ1-6 | - | - | TRBV3-1/TRBV3-2 | TGTGCCAGCAGCCCTTGGGACTATTCCGCATCTTGGGATTCACCCCTCCACTTT | CASSPWDYSASWDSPLHF
TRBJ1-2 | TRBD1 | - | TRBV19 | TGTGCCAGTAGTATAGTAGGGACAGCTAACTATGGCTACACCTTC | CASSIVGTANYGYTF
TRBJ2-1 | - | - | TRBV5-4 | TGTGCCAGCAGCCCAACGGACAGTCCCCTGGCTAACAATGAGCAGTTCTTC | CASSPTDSPLANNEQFF
TRBJ2-7 | TRBD1 | - | TRBV28 | TGTGCCAGCAGTCCCGGGACAGGGGAAGAGCAGTACTTC | CASSPGTGEEQYF
TRBJ2-1 | - | - | TRBV20-1 | TGCAGTGCTAGAGATCTGGTAACCCAGTTCTTC | CSARDLVTQFF
TRBJ1-2 | - | - | TRBV18 | TGTGCCAGCTCACCAATAACGAACTATGGCTACACCTTC | CASSPITNYGYTF
TRBJ1-1 | - | - | TRBV2 | TGTGCCAGCCGAATCCTCCTCTCGGGGCCTGAAGCTTTCTTT | CASRILLSGPEAFF
TRBJ1-6 | - | - | TRBV7-8 | TGTGCCAGCAGCCCTATGGGGATCAAGGATTCACCCCTCCACTTT | CASSPMGIKDSPLHF
TRBJ2-1 | - | - | TRBV12-2 | TGTGCAAGTCGCCCCGGAAACAGGACAGGGGACAATGAGCAGTTCTTC | CASRPGNRTGDNEQFF
TRBJ2-5 | - | - | TRBV11-2 | TGTGCCAGCAGCTTAGAGCGGGGTGTAGAGACCCAGTACTTC | CASSLERGVETQYF
TRBJ2-1 | - | - | TRBV30 | TGTGCCTGGAGTGGGGCCGGCAATGAGCAGTTCTTC | CAWSGAGNEQFF
TRBJ2-5 | TRBD1 | - | TRBV5-1 | TGCGCCAGCAGGGGGTTCGACGACAGGGGGCTAGAAGAGACCCAGTACTTC | CASRGFDDRGLEETQYF